These 22 T cell receptor beta chains came from one sample sequenced in a study of T cells in Graves' hyperthyroidism and ophthalmopathy. There were TCR beta CDR3 regions amplified from RNA transcripts. TCR CDR3 underwent first-round RT-PCR with the HTBI primer set. One entry per CDR3 protein results from TCRdb running MiXCR on the multiplex PCR reads. Among 400,000 to 500,000 distinct CDR3 sequences listed, roughly 13% were seen once. The sequencing sample was made of blood. The source of these receptors is a woman under 30 with Graves' hyperthyroidism.

This clonotype was detected ten times or more. This chain connects TRBV4-1 to TRBJ1-2; 8 bases map to TRBD1. The CDR3 is 16 residues long. Losses at the gene ends were 2 bases for V and 4 bases for J; bases not matched to a gene: 9. Per germline, CDR1 MGHRA and CDR2 YSYEKL. CDR3 loop: CASSQPLQGVGYGYTF. The CDR3 DNA reads TGCGCCAGCAGCCAACCCTTACAGGGGGTGGGCTATGGCTACACCTTC.

This clonotype was recorded at least ten times. The V call is TRBV20-1, the J call TRBJ2-1; D remains ambiguous. This CDR3 is 14 amino acids long. The germline V gene has CDR1 DFQATT and CDR2 SNEGSKA (reference sequence). The V gene lost 2 bases and the J gene lost 5 bases, with 13 bases spanning the gap. CDR3 protein: CSARSSMGDNEQFF. Here the CDR3 DNA reads TGCAGTGCTAGATCATCGATGGGTGACAATGAGCAGTTCTTC.

This clonotype has at least ten counts. The chain links TRBV2 to TRBJ1-1; possible D gene TRBD1, 6 bases. In germline, CDR1 is SNHLY, CDR2 FYNNEI. This CDR3 has 15 amino acids. V was clipped by 3 bases and J by 3 bases, with 14 bases between them. CDR3 loop: CASSEEGEWDTEAFF. In nucleotides, the CDR3 is TGTGCCAGCAGTGAGGAGGGGGAGTGGGACACTGAAGCTTTCTTT.

This clonotype was detected only a few times. The chain has TRBV7-2 and TRBJ1-2; tentative D call: TRBD1 (5 bases). This CDR3 comprises 14 residues. Germline-derived CDR1 and CDR2 are SGHTA and FQGNSA. Deletions cut 1 base from V and 2 bases from J, with 8 bases between. The CDR3 is CASSLVEGNYGYTF. CDR3 DNA: TGTGCCAGCAGCTTAGTAGAGGGGAACTATGGCTACACCTTC.

In this sample, this clonotype turned up many times. This chain uses TRBV6-2 or TRBV6-3 with TRBJ1-1; the D is unclear. The CDR3 is made up of 17 amino acids. The germline V gene has CDR1 MNHEY and CDR2 SVGEGT. The germline V and J ends were trimmed by 0 bases and 4 bases, with 18 bases remaining between them. The CDR3 protein is CASSYSPFGQISTEAFF. The CDR3 DNA follows: TGTGCCAGCAGTTACTCCCCGTTCGGGCAGATTAGCACTGAAGCTTTCTTT.

A word on this clonotype: Its ends do not fully match the called genes, so a read error is possible. The chain employs TRBV15 and TRBJ2-1, with 8 bases matching TRBD1. Germline values: CDR1 LNHNV, CDR2 YYDKDF (reference sequence). CDR3 length equals 16 residues. The CDR3 DNA is TGTGCCACCAGCAGAGATATCCAGGGGGCCTACAATGAGCAATTCTTC. It encodes CATSRDIQGAYNEQFF. Using reference TRBV15 and TRBJ2-1 for the parts outside the CDR3, the full variable domain is DAMVIQNPRYQVTQFGKPVTLSCSQTLNHNVMYWYQQKSSQAPKLLFHYYDKDFNNEADTPDNFQSRRPNTSFCFLDIRSPGLGDTAMYLCATSRDIQGAYNEQFFGPGTRLTVL.

About this clonotype: This may be a read error, as it is one base from a much larger clone. The chain couples TRBV10-3 to TRBJ1-2; 7 bases fit TRBD1. Germline CDR1 reads ENHRY; CDR2 reads SYGVKD. Losses at the gene ends were 6 bases for V and 5 bases for J; bases not matched to a gene: 15. This CDR3 is built from 16 residues. The CDR3 nucleotides are TGTGCCATCAGACGGAGCAGGGGGGAGCCTGGTTATGGCTACACCTTC. This codes for CAIRRSRGEPGYGYTF.

This clonotype was seen repeatedly, ten times or more. The genes are TRBV11-2 and TRBJ1-6; D is unresolved. Germline CDR1 SGHAT, CDR2 FQNNGV. Between the trimmed V and J ends, which lost 0 bases and 9 bases, there was a span of 6 bases. This CDR3 comprises 13 residues. The CDR3 sequence is CASSLDRLSPLHF. In DNA form, the CDR3 reads TGTGCCAGCAGCTTAGATCGTCTTTCACCCCTCCACTTT.

As concerns this clonotype: A much larger clone lies a single base off, so this may be a read error. V and J are TRBV12-3 or TRBV12-4 and TRBJ1-6; no clear D gene. The CDR3 is 12 amino acids. V lost 11 bases, J lost 4 bases, and 9 bases lay in between. CDR3 protein: CAGKEYNSPLHF. For the CDR3, the DNA is TGTGCCGGCAAAGAGTATAATTCACCCCTCCACTTT.

This clonotype was detected many times. The chain has TRBV27 and TRBJ1-1; 8 bases agree with TRBD1. The CDR3 is 17 amino acids. Germline-derived CDR1 and CDR2 are MNHEY and SMNVEV (reference sequence). The V gene end was trimmed by 3 bases and the J gene end by 4 bases; junction bases not matched to a gene: 13. CDR3 sequence reads: CASSFAEYRTGGTEAFF. As DNA, the CDR3 is TGTGCCAGCAGTTTCGCTGAATACCGCACAGGGGGCACTGAAGCTTTCTTT.

This clonotype has at least ten counts. The chain links TRBV7-9 to TRBJ2-7; 15 bases are a match to TRBD2. CDR1 is SEHNR, CDR2 FQNEAQ, per germline (reference sequence). CDR3 length: 17 residues. V lost 8 bases and J lost 0; bases outside the gene matches: 8. CDR3 amino acids: CASSGLAGGRPSYEQYF. For the CDR3, the DNA is TGTGCCAGCTCCGGACTAGCGGGAGGGCGACCCTCCTACGAGCAGTACTTC.

Regarding this clonotype: This may be a read error, as it is one base from a much larger clone. The CDR3 protein is CASSNGLAGADYNERFF. The CDR3 DNA reads TGTGCCAGCAGTAACGGACTAGCGGGAGCTGACTACAATGAGCGGTTCTTC. The chain is built from TRBV2 and TRBJ2-1; 13 nucleotides align to TRBD2. CDR1 SNHLY and CDR2 FYNNEI come from the germline V gene. This CDR3 comprises 17 residues.

Comment on this clonotype: This may be a read error, as it is one base from a much larger clone. This chain connects TRBV12-3 or TRBV12-4 to TRBJ1-3, with D perhaps TRBD1 (5 bases). V lost 2 bases, J lost 0 bases, and 11 bases lay in between. CDR3 size: 16 residues. CDR3 DNA: TGTGCCAGCAGTTTACGGGGCGAGGGCTCTGGAAACACCATATATTTT. Translation gives CASSLRGEGSGNTIYF.

Many counts were recorded for this clonotype. The chain couples TRBV27 to TRBJ2-1; the match to TRBD2 covers 9 bases. After removal of 6 bases from V and 9 bases from J, the junction contained 12 bases not matched to a gene. Germline lookup yields CDR1 MNHEY and CDR2 SMNVEV (reference sequence). The CDR3 totals 15 residues. The CDR3 region is CASSLEAGGRAEQFF. The CDR3 DNA reads TGTGCCAGCAGCCTCGAGGCGGGAGGGAGAGCTGAGCAGTTCTTC.

This clonotype was recorded at least ten times. The rearrangement uses TRBV6-1 and TRBJ2-7; the D gene is possibly TRBD1 (6 bases). Trimming took off 4 bases at V and 2 bases at J, with 18 bases between the two ends. The CDR3 is made up of 16 amino acids. From germline, CDR1 is MNHNS and CDR2 SASEGT. Here the CDR3 DNA reads TGTGCCAGCAGTGCCTGGGACACCATAAAACCCTACGAGCAGTACTTC. Amino acids: CASSAWDTIKPYEQYF.

This clonotype occurred many times. The chain links TRBV7-9 to TRBJ1-6, with D perhaps TRBD1 (5 bases). The V gene's germline CDR1 is SEHNR and CDR2 FQNEAQ (reference sequence). The CDR3 sequence is 19 residues long. With 3 bases removed from V and 6 bases from J, the gap between germline ends came to 24 bases. The CDR3: CASSFRTREPGLTNSPLHF. CDR3 DNA: TGTGCCAGCAGCTTCCGAACCCGAGAGCCGGGACTGACTAATTCACCCCTCCACTTT. The full variable domain, in which reference TRBV7-9 and TRBJ1-6 provide the parts outside the CDR3, is DTGVSQNPRHKITKRGQNVTFRCDPISEHNRLYWYRQTLGQGPEFLTYFQNEAQLEKSRLLSDRFSAERPKGSFSTLEIQRTEQGDSAMYLCASSFRTREPGLTNSPLHFGNGTRLTVT.

This clonotype was detected a few times. V and J are TRBV11-2 and TRBJ1-6; 9 bases align to TRBD1. The CDR3 is 15 amino acids. In germline, CDR1 is SGHAT, CDR2 FQNNGV. J lost 10 bases, V lost 0 bases, and 4 bases had no gene match. The CDR3 DNA follows: TGTGCCAGCAGCTTAGAGAGGACAGGGGTCTCACCCCTCCACTTT. Its protein is CASSLERTGVSPLHF.

This clonotype was counted ten times or more. This rearrangement joins TRBV12-3 or TRBV12-4 to TRBJ2-1, with D uncertain. V was shortened by 2 bases and J by 0 bases, with 11 bases between the two germline ends. CDR3 length equals 16 residues. This CDR3 is CASSLFPASSYNEQFF. The CDR3 bases are TGTGCCAGCAGTTTATTCCCCGCGAGCTCCTACAATGAGCAGTTCTTC.

This clonotype was counted ten times or more. This chain connects TRBV6-1 to TRBJ2-2; D is possibly TRBD2 (6 bases). This CDR3 region has 14 residues. Germline V lookup: CDR1 MNHNS, CDR2 SASEGT. Trimming shortened V by 6 bases and J by 3 bases, and 11 bases separated the two germline ends. The CDR3 region has the DNA TGTGCCAGCAGCACGGGACTGCACACCGGGGAGCTGTTTTTT. Encoded protein: CASSTGLHTGELFF.

This clonotype was observed at least ten times. V and J are TRBV20-1 and TRBJ2-7; D uncertain. CDR1 DFQATT and CDR2 SNEGSKA come from the germline V gene (reference sequence). The CDR3 consists of 15 residues. V was pared by 0 bases and J by 6 bases, with 18 bases between. CDR3 nucleotides: TGCAGTGCTAGAGATCCGGCTGGCCCAGGAAGCGAGCAGTACTTC. As protein: CSARDPAGPGSEQYF.

A few counts support this clonotype. The chain carries TRBV9 and TRBJ2-7, with no clear D. Trimming cost V 0 bases and J 3 bases, with 10 bases left between them. The CDR3 spans 14 residues. The germline gives CDR1 SGDLS, CDR2 YYNGEE. Here the CDR3 reads CASSVGPDSYEQYF. CDR3 DNA: TGTGCCAGCAGCGTAGGGCCCGATAGCTACGAGCAGTACTTC.

This clonotype was counted between two and nine times. The genes are TRBV7-2 and TRBJ1-1; D may be TRBD1 (5 bases). The V gene lost 1 base and the J gene lost 6 bases, with 12 bases spanning the gap. Germline CDR1 and CDR2: SGHTA and FQGNSA. The CDR3 has 14 amino acids. The CDR3 sequence: CASSLGGMGSEAFF. The DNA of the CDR3 is TGTGCCAGCAGCTTAGGGGGGATGGGTTCTGAAGCTTTCTTT.